A single sample gave rise to the 9 T cell receptor beta chains below, sequenced in a study of T cell responses to AZD1222 COVID-19 vaccine. The repertoire was sequenced with immunoSEQ multiplex PCR; TCRdb's copy has only in-frame clones and lacks some. The table lists 100,000 or so clones, less than 95% of them singletons. The sample was peripheral blood, taken on day 0 of AZD1222 vaccination. The origin of the receptors is an adult in good health.

V and J are TRBV7-6 and TRBJ1-3; no firm D call. The CDR3 runs to 16 residues. Germline values: CDR1 SGHVS, CDR2 FNYEAQ. Trimming pared 5 bases from V and 4 bases from J, leaving 18 bases between. The chain's CDR3 is CASSLHSGLWGNTIYF. The DNA of the CDR3 is TGTGCCAGCAGCCTCCACTCGGGGTTGTGGGGAAACACCATATATTTT.

V and J are TRBV20-1 and TRBJ2-1; no clear D. The CDR3 length is 11 residues. V was shortened by 0 bases and J by 8 bases, with 5 bases between the two germline ends. From germline, CDR1 is DFQATT and CDR2 SNEGSKA (reference sequence). CDR3 sequence (DNA): TGCAGTGCTAGAGATGCGTATGAGCAGTTCTTC. It codes for CSARDAYEQFF.

This chain links TRBV6-5 with TRBJ1-2, with 8 bases lining up with TRBD1. Per the germline V gene, CDR1 is MNHEY and CDR2 is SVGAGI. The CDR3 contains 14 residues. The V gene end was trimmed by 2 bases and the J gene end by 3 bases; junction bases not matched to a gene: 2. This CDR3 is CASSYGQGYYGYTF. In DNA, the CDR3 is TGTGCCAGCAGTTACGGACAGGGATACTATGGCTACACCTTC.

Points on this clone: A junction end diverges from the germline sequence, so it may reflect a read error. V gene TRBV18 combines with J gene TRBJ1-1; D is unclear. This CDR3 has 13 amino acids. Germline lookup yields CDR1 KGHSH and CDR2 LQKENI. The CDR3 sequence is CASSPGVDTEAFF. CDR3 in DNA: TGTGCCAGTTCACCTGGGGTTGACACTGAAGCTTTCTTT.

J is TRBJ1-2 and V is TRBV6-5; the match to TRBD1 covers 7 bases. CDR3 length: 14 amino acids. Germline V CDR1 and CDR2: MNHEY, SVGAGI. V lost 5 bases to trimming and J lost 5 bases; unmatched junction nucleotides: 8. The CDR3 sequence is CASSRDRVRYGYTF. Written as DNA, the CDR3 is TGTGCCAGCAGTCGCGACAGGGTACGGTATGGCTACACCTTC.

This clone was seen only a few times. The CDR3: CASSQDGSTEAFF. The CDR3 DNA reads as TGTGCCAGCAGCCAAGATGGGAGCACTGAAGCTTTCTTT. The J gene is TRBJ1-1, the V gene TRBV3-1 (or the pseudogene TRBV3-2), with D unclear. V gave up 0 bases and J gave up 4 bases, with 6 bases separating them. Germline V gene data show CDR1 as LGHDT and CDR2 as YNNKEL (reference sequence). The CDR3 has 13 residues.

The CDR3, as DNA: TGTGCCAGTAGTACCTGGGCAAATCAGCCCCAGCATTTT. Translated: CASSTWANQPQHF. The V and J genes are TRBV19 and TRBJ1-5, with no clear D. Looked up from germline, CDR1 is LNHDA and CDR2 is SQIVND (reference sequence). Trimming took 4 bases from V and 4 from J, leaving 8 bases between them. The CDR3 is 13 residues long.

The CDR3 DNA reads TGTGCCAGCAGCTTGGACAGCCAGCATCAGCCCCAGCATTTT. Translation gives CASSLDSQHQPQHF. The V and J genes are TRBV11-2 and TRBJ1-5, with D possibly matching TRBD1 (6 bases). Germline V CDR1 and CDR2: SGHAT, FQNNGV. V was shortened by 3 bases and J by 5 bases, with 11 bases between the two germline ends. The CDR3 sequence is 14 residues long.

This rearrangement joins TRBV28 to TRBJ1-4; 10 nucleotides agree with TRBD1. The junction had 11 bases not matched to a gene; V was cut back by 8 bases and J by 8 bases. This CDR3 contains 15 residues. Germline CDR1 reads MDHEN; CDR2 reads SYDVKM. CDR3 protein: CASSQPGTGEEKLFF. The DNA for the CDR3 is TGTGCCAGCTCCCAACCCGGGACAGGGGAGGAAAAACTGTTTTTT.